Listed below are T cell receptor beta chains from one sample, sequenced in a study of blood T cell repertoires in COVID-19. TCRdb's copy holds only in-frame clones and misses some; the assay was immunoSEQ multiplex PCR. The sample holds 150,000 to 200,000 clones, 84% seen once. Sequenced sample: PBMCs or T cells enriched from blood (not recorded which). These receptors all stem from a woman aged 25 to 39 who had been exposed to COVID-19. Each CDR3 is given with its conserved first and last residue.

V gene	J gene	CDR3 protein
TRBV13	TRBJ2-7	CASSLDSYEQYF
TRBV12-3/TRBV12-4	TRBJ2-7	CASSWGQPYEQYF
TRBV27	TRBJ2-7	CASSLFGSYEQYF
TRBV5-6	TRBJ2-2	CASSLVASGGFVTGELFF
TRBV15	TRBJ1-4	CATSRAGQTLLFF
TRBV3-1/TRBV3-2	TRBJ2-6	CASSQGAGRSSGANVLTF
TRBV13	TRBJ1-3	CASSSGTLSGNTIYF
TRBV12-3/TRBV12-4	TRBJ1-1	CASSIPSGTEAFF
TRBV16	TRBJ1-1	CASSLTVDTEAFF
TRBV6-5	TRBJ1-1	CASKGGQGERWRFF
TRBV3-1/TRBV3-2	TRBJ2-2	CASSPFKAGRIGELFF
TRBV7-9	TRBJ1-6	CASSFPAQGNSPLHF
TRBV30	TRBJ1-5	CAWGRPPGNQPQHF
TRBV4-1	TRBJ2-7	CASSPRLAGDYEQYF
TRBV25-1	TRBJ1-1	CASSKLRNEGNTEAFF
TRBV7-8	TRBJ2-3	CASSSWGVSTDTQYF
TRBV3-1/TRBV3-2	TRBJ1-1	CASSQEVRGEGTFF
TRBV28	TRBJ1-2	CASTAGTAAGYTF
TRBV7-9	TRBJ1-3	CASSLYRTGGSSGNTIYF
TRBV2	TRBJ2-3	CASSDYLGGTQYF
TRBV20-1	TRBJ1-1	CSALRQGEAFF
TRBV5-1	TRBJ2-2	CASSSDRVDTGELFF
TRBV19	TRBJ1-1	CASSIKGQGWGEAFF
TRBV10-1	TRBJ1-1	CASSENDRGTEAFF
TRBV9	TRBJ1-6	CASSVAGEDLHF
TRBV11-2	TRBJ1-5	CASSSRQGSNQPQHF
TRBV5-4	TRBJ1-3	CASSLTGYETGNTIYF
TRBV19	TRBJ2-7	CASSIPGAGGRYEQYF
TRBV7-9	TRBJ2-1	CASSLGFGGNEQFF
TRBV7-3	TRBJ2-5	CASSPSPSGTQYF
TRBV5-5	TRBJ2-3	CASSGSRHTDTQYF